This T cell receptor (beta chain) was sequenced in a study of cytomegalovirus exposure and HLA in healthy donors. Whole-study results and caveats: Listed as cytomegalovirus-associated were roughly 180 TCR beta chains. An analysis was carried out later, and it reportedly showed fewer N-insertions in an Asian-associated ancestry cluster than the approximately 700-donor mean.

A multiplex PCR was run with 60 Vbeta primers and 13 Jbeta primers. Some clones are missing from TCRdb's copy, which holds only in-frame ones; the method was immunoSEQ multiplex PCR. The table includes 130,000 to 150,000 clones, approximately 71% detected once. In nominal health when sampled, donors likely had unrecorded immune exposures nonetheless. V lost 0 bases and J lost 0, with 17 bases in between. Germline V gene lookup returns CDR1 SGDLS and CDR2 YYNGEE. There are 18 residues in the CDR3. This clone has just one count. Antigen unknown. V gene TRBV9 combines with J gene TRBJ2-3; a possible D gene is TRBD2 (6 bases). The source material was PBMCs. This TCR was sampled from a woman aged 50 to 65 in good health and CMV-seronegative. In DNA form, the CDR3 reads TGTGCCAGCAGCGTAGGTCCCATGAGGGGACTTAGCACAGATACGCAGTATTTT. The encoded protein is CASSVGPMRGLSTDTQYF.